This TCR beta chain was captured in a study of molecular identifiers for immune sequencing clone quantification. This CDR3 region has 14 residues. The V and J ends lost 2 bases and 7 bases respectively, with 14 bases between them. Germline CDR1 is SGHVS and CDR2 is FNYEAQ. TCRdb independently ran MiXCR on the PCR reads; one entry per CDR3 protein. Of 65,000 or so distinct CDR3 sequences in the sample, under 20% were seen once. Sorting captured naive CD8 T cells as CD8+CD4-CCR7+CD45RA+. This receptor was obtained from a human donor in good health. Some libraries in this study had Jurkat cell RNA spiked in. Sequences were obtained from naive CD8+ T cells from blood, with Jurkat cell RNA spiked in. This sample's subset: FACS-sorted CD8+CD4-CCR7+CD45RA+ naive T cells. V gene TRBV7-6 combines with J gene TRBJ1-1; D unresolved. DNA of the CDR3: TGTGCCAGCAGCTTATCCTCGAAGGGCCTTGAAGCTTTCTTT. Its protein product is CASSLSSKGLEAFF.